The TCR beta chain under discussion was sequenced for a study of technical replicates of blood from a few donors. With V trimmed by 4 bases and J by 0 bases, 0 bases remained unmatched. The CDR3 contains 13 residues. Germline values: CDR1 SGHRS, CDR2 YFSETQ. Libraries were prepared by immunoSEQ multiplex PCR; TCRdb keeps only in-frame clonotypes and omits some of them. The repertoire holds around 76,000 clones, just under 97% seen once, with 0.2% to 0.25% in the top ten. The TCR comes from a human donor in good health. Sequencing was done on a sample of T cells isolated from PBMCs. The genes are TRBV5-1 and TRBJ1-2; 7 bases align to TRBD1. CDR3 sequence (DNA): TGCGCCAGCAGCCAGGGGGCTAACTATGGCTACACCTTC. Translation gives CASSQGANYGYTF.